This T cell receptor beta chain was profiled in a study of CD8 T cells in ankylosing spondylitis. In this sample, this clonotype turned up a few times. Its antigen is not known. Findings and limits, study-wide: Fewer than 10 highly homologous variants made up a TCR beta motif that seemed to typify ankylosing spondylitis blood. Clones linked to disease were reported to show significant enrichment in matched ankylosing spondylitis synovial fluid.

Molecular-barcoded quantitative 5'-RACE produced these TCR beta libraries. From the 5' RACE reads, TCRdb called clonotypes with MiXCR, one entry per CDR3 protein. Among under 450,000 distinct CDR3 sequences listed, approximately 17% were seen once. This CDR3 is 14 amino acids long. Per germline, CDR1 SQVTM and CDR2 ANQGSEA. Trimming pared 1 base from V and 3 bases from J, leaving 13 bases between. This sequence originates from a male donor with ankylosing spondylitis. V gene TRBV29-1 combines with J gene TRBJ2-7; maybe TRBD2 (6 bases). Sequenced material: blood, either unsorted or a sorted T cell fraction (not recorded which). CDR3 residues: CSVEVSGGRYEQYF. The CDR3 bases are TGCAGCGTTGAAGTATCCGGGGGTCGCTACGAGCAGTACTTC.